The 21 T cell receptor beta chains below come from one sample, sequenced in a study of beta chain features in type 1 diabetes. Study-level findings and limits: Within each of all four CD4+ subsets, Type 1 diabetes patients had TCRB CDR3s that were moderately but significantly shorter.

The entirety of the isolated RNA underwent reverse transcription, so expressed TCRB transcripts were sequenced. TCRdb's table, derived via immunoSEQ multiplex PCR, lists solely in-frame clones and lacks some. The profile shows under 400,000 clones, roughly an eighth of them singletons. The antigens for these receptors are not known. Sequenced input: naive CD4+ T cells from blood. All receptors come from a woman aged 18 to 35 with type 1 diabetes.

CDR3 amino acids: CASTGTNYGYTF. The CDR3 bases are TGTGCCAGCACCGGGACTAACTATGGCTACACCTTC. The chain uses TRBV9 and TRBJ1-2; D is uncertain. CDR1 and CDR2 from the germline V gene are SGDLS and YYNGEE. The CDR3 contains 12 residues. V lost 6 bases and J 0 bases, leaving 6 bases between the germline ends.

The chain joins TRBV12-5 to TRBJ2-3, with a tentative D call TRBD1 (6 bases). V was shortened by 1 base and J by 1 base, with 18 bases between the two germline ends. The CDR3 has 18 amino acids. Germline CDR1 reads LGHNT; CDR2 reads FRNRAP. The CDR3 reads CASGLAQKGTPRTDTQYF. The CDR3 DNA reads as TGTGCTAGTGGTTTGGCACAAAAGGGGACACCACGCACAGATACGCAGTATTTT.

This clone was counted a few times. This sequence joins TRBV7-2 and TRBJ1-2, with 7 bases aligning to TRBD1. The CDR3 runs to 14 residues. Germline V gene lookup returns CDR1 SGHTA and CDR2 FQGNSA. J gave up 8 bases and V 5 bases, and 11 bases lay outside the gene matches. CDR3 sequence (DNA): TGTGCCAGCAGCCTCGACACTCGACAGGGAGGCTACACCTTC. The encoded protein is CASSLDTRQGGYTF.

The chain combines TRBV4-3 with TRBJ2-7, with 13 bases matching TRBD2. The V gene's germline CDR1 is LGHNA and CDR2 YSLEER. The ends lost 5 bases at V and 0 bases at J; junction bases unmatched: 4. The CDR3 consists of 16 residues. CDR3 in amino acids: CASSSRTSGSSYEQYF. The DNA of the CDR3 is TGCGCCAGCAGCTCCCGGACTAGCGGGAGCTCCTACGAGCAGTACTTC.

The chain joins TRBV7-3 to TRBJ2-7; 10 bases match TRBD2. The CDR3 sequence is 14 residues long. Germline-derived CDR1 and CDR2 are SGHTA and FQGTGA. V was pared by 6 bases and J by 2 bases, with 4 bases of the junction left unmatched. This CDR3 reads CASSSSGSAYEQYF. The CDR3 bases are TGTGCCAGCAGTTCTAGCGGGAGTGCCTACGAGCAGTACTTC.

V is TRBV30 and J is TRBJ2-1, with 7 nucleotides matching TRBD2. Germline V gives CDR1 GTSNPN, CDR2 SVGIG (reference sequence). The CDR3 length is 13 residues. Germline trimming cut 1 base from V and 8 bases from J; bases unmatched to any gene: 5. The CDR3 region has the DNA TGTGCCTGGAGTGCGGGGGAGGGAGATGAGCAGTTCTTC. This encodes CAWSAGEGDEQFF. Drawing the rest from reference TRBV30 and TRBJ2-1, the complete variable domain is SQTIHQWPATLVQPVGSPLSLECTVEGTSNPNLYWYRQAAGRGLQLLFYSVGIGQISSEVPQNLSASRPQDRQFILSSKKLLLSDSGFYLCAWSAGEGDEQFFGPGTRLTVL.

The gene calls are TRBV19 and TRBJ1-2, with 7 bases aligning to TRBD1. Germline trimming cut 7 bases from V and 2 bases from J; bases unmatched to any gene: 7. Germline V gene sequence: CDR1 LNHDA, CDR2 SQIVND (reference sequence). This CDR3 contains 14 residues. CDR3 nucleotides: TGTGCCAGTACCACAGGGGCTCTCAACTATGGCTACACCTTC. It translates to CASTTGALNYGYTF.

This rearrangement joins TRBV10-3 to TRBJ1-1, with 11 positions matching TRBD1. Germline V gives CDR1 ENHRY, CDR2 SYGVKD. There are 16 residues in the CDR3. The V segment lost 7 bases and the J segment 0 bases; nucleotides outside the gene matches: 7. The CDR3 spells CAITPGQGAMNTEAFF. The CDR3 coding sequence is TGTGCCATCACCCCCGGACAGGGGGCAATGAACACTGAAGCTTTCTTT.

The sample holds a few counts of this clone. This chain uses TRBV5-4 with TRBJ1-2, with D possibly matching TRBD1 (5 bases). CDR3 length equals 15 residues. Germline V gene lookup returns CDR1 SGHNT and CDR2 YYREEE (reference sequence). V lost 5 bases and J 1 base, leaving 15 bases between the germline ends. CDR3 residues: CASRRTGSVNYGYTF. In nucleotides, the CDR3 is TGTGCCAGCAGGAGAACAGGTTCGGTTAACTATGGCTACACCTTC.

CDR3 region: CAVVLGGETQYF. The CDR3 nucleotides are TGTGCCGTTGTCCTGGGAGGAGAGACCCAGTACTTC. The chain combines TRBV30 with TRBJ2-5, with a weak D call TRBD2 (6 bases). CDR1 and CDR2 (germline): GTSNPN, SVGIG (reference sequence). V dropped 8 bases and J dropped 4 bases, with 14 bases sitting between them. This CDR3 spans 12 amino acids.

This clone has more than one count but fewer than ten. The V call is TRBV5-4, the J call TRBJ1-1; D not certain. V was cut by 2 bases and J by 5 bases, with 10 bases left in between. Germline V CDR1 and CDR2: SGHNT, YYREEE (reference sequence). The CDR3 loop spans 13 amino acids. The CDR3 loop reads CASSLEIGTEAFF. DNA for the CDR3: TGTGCCAGCAGCTTAGAGATCGGTACTGAAGCTTTCTTT.

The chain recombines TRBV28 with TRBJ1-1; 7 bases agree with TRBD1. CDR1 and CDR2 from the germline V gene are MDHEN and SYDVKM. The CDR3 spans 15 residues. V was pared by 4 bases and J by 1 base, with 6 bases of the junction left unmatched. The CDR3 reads CASSWIGTENTEAFF. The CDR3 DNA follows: TGTGCCAGCAGTTGGATCGGGACAGAGAACACTGAAGCTTTCTTT.

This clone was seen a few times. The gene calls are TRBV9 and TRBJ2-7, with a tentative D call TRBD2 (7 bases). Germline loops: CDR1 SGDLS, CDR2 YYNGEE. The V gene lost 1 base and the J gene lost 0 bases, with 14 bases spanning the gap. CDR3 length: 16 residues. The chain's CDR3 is CASSVQGGAGSYEQYF. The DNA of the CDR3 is TGTGCCAGCAGCGTACAAGGGGGGGCCGGCTCCTACGAGCAGTACTTC.

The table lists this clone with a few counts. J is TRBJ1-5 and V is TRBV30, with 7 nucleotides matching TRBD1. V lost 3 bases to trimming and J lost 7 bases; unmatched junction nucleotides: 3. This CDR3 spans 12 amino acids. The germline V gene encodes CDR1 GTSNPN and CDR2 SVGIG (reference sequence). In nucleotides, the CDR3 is TGTGCCTGGAGCACAGGGGTCCAGCCCCAGCATTTT. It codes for CAWSTGVQPQHF. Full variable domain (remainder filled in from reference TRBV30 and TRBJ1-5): SQTIHQWPATLVQPVGSPLSLECTVEGTSNPNLYWYRQAAGRGLQLLFYSVGIGQISSEVPQNLSASRPQDRQFILSSKKLLLSDSGFYLCAWSTGVQPQHFGDGTRLSIL.

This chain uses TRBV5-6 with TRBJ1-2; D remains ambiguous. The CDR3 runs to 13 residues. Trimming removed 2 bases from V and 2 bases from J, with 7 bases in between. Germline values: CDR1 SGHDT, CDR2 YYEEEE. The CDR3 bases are TGTGCCAGCAGCTTCAACGAGAACTATGGCTACACCTTC. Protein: CASSFNENYGYTF.

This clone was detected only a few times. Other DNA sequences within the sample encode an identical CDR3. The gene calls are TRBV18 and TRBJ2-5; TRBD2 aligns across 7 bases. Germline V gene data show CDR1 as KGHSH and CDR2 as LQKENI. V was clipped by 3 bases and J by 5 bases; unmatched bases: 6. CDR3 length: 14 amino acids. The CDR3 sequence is CASSPREAGETQYF. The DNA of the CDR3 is TGTGCCAGCTCACCCCGGGAGGCGGGGGAGACCCAGTACTTC.

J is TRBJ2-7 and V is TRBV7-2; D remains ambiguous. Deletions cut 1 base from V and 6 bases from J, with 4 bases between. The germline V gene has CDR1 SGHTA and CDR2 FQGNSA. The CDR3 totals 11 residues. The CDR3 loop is CASSLGAEQYF. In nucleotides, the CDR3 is TGTGCCAGCAGCTTAGGAGCCGAGCAGTACTTC.

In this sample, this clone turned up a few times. In DNA, the CDR3 is TGTGCCACCAGCAGCCGCCGCCCGACAGACTGCGGGCAGTACTTC. It encodes CATSSRRPTDCGQYF. The gene calls are TRBV15 and TRBJ2-7; the D gene is possibly TRBD1 (5 bases). Trimming cost V 3 bases and J 9 bases, with 21 bases left between them. The CDR3 contains 15 residues. From germline, CDR1 is LNHNV and CDR2 YYDKDF (reference sequence).

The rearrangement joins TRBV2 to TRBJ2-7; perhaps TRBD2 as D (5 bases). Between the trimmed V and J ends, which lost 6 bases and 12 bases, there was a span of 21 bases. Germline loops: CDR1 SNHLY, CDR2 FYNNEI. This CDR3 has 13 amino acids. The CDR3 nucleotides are TGTGCCAGCAGCCTCGGACCTCCGCGAGGGCCGTACTTC. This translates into CASSLGPPRGPYF.

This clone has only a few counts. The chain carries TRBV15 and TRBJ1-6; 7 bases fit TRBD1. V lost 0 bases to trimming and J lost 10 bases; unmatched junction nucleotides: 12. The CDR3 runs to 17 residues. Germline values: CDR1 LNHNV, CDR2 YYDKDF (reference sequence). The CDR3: CATSRDPTGASGSPLHF. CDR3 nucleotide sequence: TGTGCCACCAGCAGAGATCCAACAGGGGCGTCGGGATCACCCCTCCACTTT.

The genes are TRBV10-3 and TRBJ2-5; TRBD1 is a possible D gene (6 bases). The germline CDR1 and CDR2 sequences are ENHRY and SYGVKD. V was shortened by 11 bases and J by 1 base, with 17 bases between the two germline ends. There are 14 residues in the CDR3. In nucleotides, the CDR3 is TGTGCCGCCGGACAGCCCCGGGGCCAAGAGACCCAGTACTTC. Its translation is CAAGQPRGQETQYF.